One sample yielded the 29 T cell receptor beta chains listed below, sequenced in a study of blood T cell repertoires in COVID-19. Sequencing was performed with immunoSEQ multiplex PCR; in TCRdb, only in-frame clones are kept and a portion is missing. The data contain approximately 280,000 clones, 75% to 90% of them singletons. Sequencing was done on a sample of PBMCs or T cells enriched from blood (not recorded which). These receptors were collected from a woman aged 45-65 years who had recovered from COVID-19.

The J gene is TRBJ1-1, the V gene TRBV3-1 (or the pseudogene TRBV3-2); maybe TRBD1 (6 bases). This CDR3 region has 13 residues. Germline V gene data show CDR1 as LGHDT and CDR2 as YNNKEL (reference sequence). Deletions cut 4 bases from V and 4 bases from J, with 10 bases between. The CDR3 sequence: CASSLIQGTEAFF. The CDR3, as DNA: TGTGCCAGCAGCCTTATACAGGGCACTGAAGCTTTCTTT.

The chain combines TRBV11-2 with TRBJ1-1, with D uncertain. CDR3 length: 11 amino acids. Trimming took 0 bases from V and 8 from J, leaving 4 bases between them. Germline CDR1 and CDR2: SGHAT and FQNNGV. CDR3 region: CASSLEREAFF. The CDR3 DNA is TGTGCCAGCAGCTTAGAGAGAGAAGCTTTCTTT.

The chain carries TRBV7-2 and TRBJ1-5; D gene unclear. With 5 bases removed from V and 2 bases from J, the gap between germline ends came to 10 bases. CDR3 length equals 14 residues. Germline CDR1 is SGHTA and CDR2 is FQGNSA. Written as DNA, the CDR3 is TGTGCCAGCAGCAGAGAGGGTCGCAATCAGCCCCAGCATTTT. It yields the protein CASSREGRNQPQHF.

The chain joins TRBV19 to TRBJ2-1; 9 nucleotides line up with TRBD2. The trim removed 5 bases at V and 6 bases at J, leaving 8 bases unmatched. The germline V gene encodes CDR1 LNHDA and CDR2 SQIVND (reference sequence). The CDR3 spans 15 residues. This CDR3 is CASSPTSGKLNEQFF. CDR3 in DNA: TGTGCCAGTAGTCCGACTAGCGGTAAACTCAATGAGCAGTTCTTC.

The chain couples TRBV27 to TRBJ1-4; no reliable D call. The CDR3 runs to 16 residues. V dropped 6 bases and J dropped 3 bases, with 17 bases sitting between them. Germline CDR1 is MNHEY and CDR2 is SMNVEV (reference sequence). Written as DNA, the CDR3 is TGTGCCAGCAGCCCCTCAATGGGCAGACCTAATGAAAAACTGTTTTTT. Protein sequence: CASSPSMGRPNEKLFF. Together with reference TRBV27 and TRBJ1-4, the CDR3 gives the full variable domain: EAQVTQNPRYLITVTGKKLTVTCSQNMNHEYMSWYRQDPGLGLRQIYYSMNVEVTDKGDVPEGYKVSRKEKRNFPLILESPSPNQTSLYFCASSPSMGRPNEKLFFGSGTQLSVL.

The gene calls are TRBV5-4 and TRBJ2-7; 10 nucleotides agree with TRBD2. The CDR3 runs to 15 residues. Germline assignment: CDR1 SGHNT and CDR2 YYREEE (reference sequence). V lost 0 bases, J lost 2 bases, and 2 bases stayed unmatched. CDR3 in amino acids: CASSLELAGTYEQYF. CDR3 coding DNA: TGTGCCAGCAGCTTGGAACTAGCGGGAACCTACGAGCAGTACTTC.

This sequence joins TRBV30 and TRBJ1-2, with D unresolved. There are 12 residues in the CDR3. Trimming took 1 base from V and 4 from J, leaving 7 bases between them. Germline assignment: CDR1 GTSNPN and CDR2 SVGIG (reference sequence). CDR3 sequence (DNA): TGTGCCTGGAGTGATGGCCTCTATGGCTACACCTTC. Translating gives CAWSDGLYGYTF. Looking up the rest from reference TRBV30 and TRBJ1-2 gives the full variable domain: SQTIHQWPATLVQPVGSPLSLECTVEGTSNPNLYWYRQAAGRGLQLLFYSVGIGQISSEVPQNLSASRPQDRQFILSSKKLLLSDSGFYLCAWSDGLYGYTFGSGTRLTVV.

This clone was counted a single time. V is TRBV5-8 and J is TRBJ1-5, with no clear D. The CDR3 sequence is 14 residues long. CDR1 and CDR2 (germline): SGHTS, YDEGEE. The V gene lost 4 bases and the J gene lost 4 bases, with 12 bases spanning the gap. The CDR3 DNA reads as TGTGCCAGCAGCATAACGACGGGAAATCAGCCCCAGCATTTT. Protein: CASSITTGNQPQHF.

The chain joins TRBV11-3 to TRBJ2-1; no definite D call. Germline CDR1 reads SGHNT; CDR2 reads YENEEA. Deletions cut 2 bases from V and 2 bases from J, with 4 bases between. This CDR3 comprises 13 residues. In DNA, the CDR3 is TGTGCCAGCAGCTTAACTACCTACAATGAGCAGTTCTTC. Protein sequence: CASSLTTYNEQFF.

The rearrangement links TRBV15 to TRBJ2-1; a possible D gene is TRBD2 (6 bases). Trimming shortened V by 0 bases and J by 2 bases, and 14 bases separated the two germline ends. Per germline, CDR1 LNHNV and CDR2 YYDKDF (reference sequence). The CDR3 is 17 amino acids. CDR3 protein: CATSRDMGVAAYNEQFF. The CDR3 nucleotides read TGTGCCACCAGCAGAGATATGGGGGTAGCGGCCTACAATGAGCAGTTCTTC.

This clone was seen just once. The CDR3 sequence is CASSSWAANTGELFF. As DNA, the CDR3 is TGTGCCAGCAGCTCCTGGGCAGCGAACACCGGGGAGCTGTTTTTT. The chain combines TRBV7-9 with TRBJ2-2; no firm D call. This CDR3 comprises 15 residues. CDR1 and CDR2 (germline): SEHNR, FQNEAQ (reference sequence). Deletions cut 4 bases from V and 0 bases from J, with 9 bases between.

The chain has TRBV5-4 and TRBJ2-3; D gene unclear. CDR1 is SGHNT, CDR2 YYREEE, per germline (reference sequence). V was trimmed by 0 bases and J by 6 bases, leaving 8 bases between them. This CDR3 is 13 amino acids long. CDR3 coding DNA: TGTGCCAGCAGCTTGGCTCCGAGTGATACGCAGTATTTT. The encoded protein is CASSLAPSDTQYF.

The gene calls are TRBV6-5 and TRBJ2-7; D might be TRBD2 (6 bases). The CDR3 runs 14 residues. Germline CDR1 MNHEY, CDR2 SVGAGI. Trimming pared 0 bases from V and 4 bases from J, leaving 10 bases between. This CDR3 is CASSYSTSLYEQYF. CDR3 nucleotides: TGTGCCAGCAGTTACTCTACTAGCTTGTACGAGCAGTACTTC.

CDR3 DNA: TGCGCCAGCAGCCAAGACAGTTCTAACTATGGCTACACCTTC. Amino acid sequence: CASSQDSSNYGYTF. V is TRBV4-3 and J is TRBJ1-2, with unresolved D. Trimming stripped 0 bases from V and 0 bases from J, with 5 bases between. CDR3 size: 14 residues. The germline V gene encodes CDR1 LGHNA and CDR2 YSLEER.

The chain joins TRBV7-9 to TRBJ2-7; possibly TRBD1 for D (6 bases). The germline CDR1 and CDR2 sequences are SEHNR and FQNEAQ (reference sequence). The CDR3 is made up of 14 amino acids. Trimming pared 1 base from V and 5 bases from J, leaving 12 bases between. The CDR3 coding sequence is TGTGCCAGCAGCTTAGGATTCAGGGGACACGAGCAGTACTTC. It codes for CASSLGFRGHEQYF.

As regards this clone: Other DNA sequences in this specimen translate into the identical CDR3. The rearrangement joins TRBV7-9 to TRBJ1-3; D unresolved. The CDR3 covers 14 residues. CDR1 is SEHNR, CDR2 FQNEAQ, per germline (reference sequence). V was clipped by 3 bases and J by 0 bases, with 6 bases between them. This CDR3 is CASSFSVSGNTIYF. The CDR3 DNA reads TGTGCCAGCAGCTTCTCCGTCTCTGGAAACACCATATATTTT. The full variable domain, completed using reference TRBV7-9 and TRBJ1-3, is DTGVSQNPRHKITKRGQNVTFRCDPISEHNRLYWYRQTLGQGPEFLTYFQNEAQLEKSRLLSDRFSAERPKGSFSTLEIQRTEQGDSAMYLCASSFSVSGNTIYFGEGSWLTVV.

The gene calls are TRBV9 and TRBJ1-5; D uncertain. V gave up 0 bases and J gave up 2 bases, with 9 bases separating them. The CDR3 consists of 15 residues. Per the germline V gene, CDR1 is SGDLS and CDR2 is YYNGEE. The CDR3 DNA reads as TGTGCCAGCAGCGTAGGAGGGAGCGGCAATCAGCCCCAGCATTTT. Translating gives CASSVGGSGNQPQHF.

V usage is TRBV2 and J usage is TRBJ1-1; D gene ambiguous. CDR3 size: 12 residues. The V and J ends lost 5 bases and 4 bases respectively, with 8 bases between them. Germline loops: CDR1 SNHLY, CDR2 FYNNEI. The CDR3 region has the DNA TGTGCCAGCAGTTACACGGGCACTGAAGCTTTCTTT. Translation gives CASSYTGTEAFF.

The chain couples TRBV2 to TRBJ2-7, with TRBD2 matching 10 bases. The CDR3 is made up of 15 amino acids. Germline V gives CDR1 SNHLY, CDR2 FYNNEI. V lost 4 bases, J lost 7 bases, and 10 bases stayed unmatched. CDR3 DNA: TGTGCCAGCAGTGGGGCTAGCGGGGGCCGGGGTGAGCAGTACTTC. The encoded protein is CASSGASGGRGEQYF.

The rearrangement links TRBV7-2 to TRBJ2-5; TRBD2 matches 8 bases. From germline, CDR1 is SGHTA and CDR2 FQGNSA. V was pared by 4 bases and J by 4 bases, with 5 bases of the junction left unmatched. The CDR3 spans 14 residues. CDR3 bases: TGTGCCAGCAGCTATAGCGGGGCCCGAGAGACCCAGTACTTC. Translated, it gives CASSYSGARETQYF. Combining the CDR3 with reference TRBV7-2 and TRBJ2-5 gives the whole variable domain GAGVSQSPSNKVTEKGKDVELRCDPISGHTALYWYRQSLGQGLEFLIYFQGNSAPDKSGLPSDRFSAERTGGSVSTLTIQRTQQEDSAVYLCASSYSGARETQYFGPGTRLLVL.

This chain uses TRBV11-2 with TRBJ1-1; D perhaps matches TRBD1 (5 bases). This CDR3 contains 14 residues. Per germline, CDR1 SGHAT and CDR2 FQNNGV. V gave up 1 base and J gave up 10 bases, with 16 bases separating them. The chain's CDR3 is CASSLARRETGAFF. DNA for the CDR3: TGTGCCAGCAGCTTAGCGCGCAGGGAAACCGGAGCTTTCTTT. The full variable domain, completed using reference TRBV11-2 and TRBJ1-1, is EAGVAQSPRYKIIEKRQSVAFWCNPISGHATLYWYQQILGQGPKLLIQFQNNGVVDDSQLPKDRFSAERLKGVDSTLKIQPAKLEDSAVYLCASSLARRETGAFFGQGTRLTVV.

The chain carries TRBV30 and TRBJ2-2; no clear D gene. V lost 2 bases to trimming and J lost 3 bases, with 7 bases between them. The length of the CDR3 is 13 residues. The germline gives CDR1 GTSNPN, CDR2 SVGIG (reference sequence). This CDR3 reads CAWSRLYTGELFF. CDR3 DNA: TGTGCCTGGAGTCGACTTTACACCGGGGAGCTGTTTTTT.

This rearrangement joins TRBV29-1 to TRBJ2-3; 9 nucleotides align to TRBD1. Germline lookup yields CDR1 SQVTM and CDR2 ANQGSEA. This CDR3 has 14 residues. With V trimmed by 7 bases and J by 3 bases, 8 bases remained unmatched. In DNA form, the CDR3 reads TGCAGCGAACGGACAGGGGAATATACAGATACGCAGTATTTT. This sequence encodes CSERTGEYTDTQYF.

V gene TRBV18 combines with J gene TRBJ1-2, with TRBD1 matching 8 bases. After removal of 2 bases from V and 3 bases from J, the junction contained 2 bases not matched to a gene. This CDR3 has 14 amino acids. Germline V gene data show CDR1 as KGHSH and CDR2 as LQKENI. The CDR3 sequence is CASSPGQGDYGYTF. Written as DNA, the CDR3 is TGTGCCAGCTCACCAGGACAGGGCGACTATGGCTACACCTTC.

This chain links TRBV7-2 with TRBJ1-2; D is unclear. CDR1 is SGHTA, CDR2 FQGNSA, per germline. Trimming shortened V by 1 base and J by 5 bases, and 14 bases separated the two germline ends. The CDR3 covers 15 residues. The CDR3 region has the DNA TGTGCCAGCAGCTTAGAGCGGAACCCTTGGTATGGCTACACCTTC. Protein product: CASSLERNPWYGYTF. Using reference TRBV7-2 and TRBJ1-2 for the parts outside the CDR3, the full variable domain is GAGVSQSPSNKVTEKGKDVELRCDPISGHTALYWYRQSLGQGLEFLIYFQGNSAPDKSGLPSDRFSAERTGGSVSTLTIQRTQQEDSAVYLCASSLERNPWYGYTFGSGTRLTVV.

The CDR3 DNA follows: TGTGCCACCAGCAGAGGAGGAGTAGCGGGAGGGCCGGCCTCAGGTCATGAGCAGTTCTTC. Translating it yields CATSRGGVAGGPASGHEQFF. The chain couples TRBV15 to TRBJ2-1; 11 bases are a match to TRBD2. The germline V gene has CDR1 LNHNV and CDR2 YYDKDF (reference sequence). J was trimmed by 8 bases and V by 1 base; bases with no gene match: 19. The CDR3 is made up of 20 amino acids.

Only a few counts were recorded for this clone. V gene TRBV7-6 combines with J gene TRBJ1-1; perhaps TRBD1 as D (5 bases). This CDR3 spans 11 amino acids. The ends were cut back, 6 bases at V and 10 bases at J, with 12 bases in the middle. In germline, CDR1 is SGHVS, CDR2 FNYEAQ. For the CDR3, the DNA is TGTGCCAGCAGTCAAGGTAGGGGAGCTTTCTTT. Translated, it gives CASSQGRGAFF.

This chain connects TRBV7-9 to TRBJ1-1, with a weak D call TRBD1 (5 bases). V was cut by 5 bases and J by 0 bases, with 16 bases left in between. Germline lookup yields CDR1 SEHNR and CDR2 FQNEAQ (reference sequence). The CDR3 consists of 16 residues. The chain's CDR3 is CASSATPGRVNTEAFF. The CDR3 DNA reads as TGTGCCAGCAGCGCCACGCCGGGCAGGGTGAACACTGAAGCTTTCTTT.

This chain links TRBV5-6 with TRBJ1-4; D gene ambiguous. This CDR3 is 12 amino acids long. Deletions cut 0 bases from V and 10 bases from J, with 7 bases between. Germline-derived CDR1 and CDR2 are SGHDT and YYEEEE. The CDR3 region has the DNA TGTGCCAGCAGCTTGGGAGCAGGAAAACTGTTTTTT. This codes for CASSLGAGKLFF.